Reported below is one T cell receptor (beta chain). The specificity of this receptor is unknown. The input lacks base qualities; no much larger clone sits a single base away. Library prep was done by the immunoSEQ multiplex PCR assay. For the multiplex PCR, a mixture combining 60 forward primers for TCR Vbeta segments and 13 reverse primers for TCR Jbeta segments was used. The CDR3 region of rearranged TCR beta genes was amplified from genomic DNA with a multiplex PCR assay. Amplified TCR beta libraries were sequenced as 87-base-pair reads on the Illumina HiSeq System. As for the original processing: Across the 670 or so repertoires, a later analysis counted approximately 83 million unique TCR beta chains, roughly 11 million of which were shared by at least two donors. Raw reads were error-corrected and collapsed into unique sequences by a nearest-neighbor algorithm in which closely related sequences were merged to remove PCR and sequencing errors. V, D and J gene segments were assigned by aligning CDR3 sequences to IMGT reference sequences. Each retained sequence needed at least a six-nucleotide match to both a V gene segment and a J gene segment. A rearrangement was called productive if the CDR3 had no stop codons and remained in frame with V and J, and every other rearrangement was called non-productive. Following IMGT convention, CDR3 was defined as the stretch from the second conserved V-encoded cysteine to the conserved J-encoded phenylalanine. The earlier analysis of about 530 of the donors excluded any sequence lacking an unambiguous match to a single V gene segment. An earlier analysis of around 600 of the donors classified V segments as functional when productive rearrangements were above 56.7% and as segregating when the standard deviation between donors was above 5%. A statistical classification framework was developed to diagnose cytomegalovirus status using the catalog of TCR beta chain sequences. A later analysis assigned V and J genes by comparing TCR nucleotide sequences with IMGT/GENE-DB human TR gene sequences. A later analysis assigned CDR3 sequences and most-parsimonious VDJ recombination scenarios with the TCRdist pipeline. In a later analysis, each TCR beta chain was defined by its CDR3 amino acid sequence together with its V-gene family, and reads without a unique V-gene family were excluded. A later analysis removed 500 to 650 highly shared, low-generation-probability nucleotide sequences to deal with suspected cross-contamination and a sequencing artifact. In a later analysis, a clonal expansion index for each public chain was calculated from normalized within-repertoire ranks of inferred template counts. A later analysis computed generation probabilities with a VDJ recombination model fitted to out-of-frame rearrangements, and checked the results against IGoR. In a later analysis, TCR-TCR, TCR-HLA and TCR-CMV co-occurrence was scored with hypergeometric tests, and a repertoire-size bias correction was applied to TCR pairs. In a later analysis, false discovery rates were estimated by permuting HLA or CMV assignments 20 times. In a later analysis, co-occurring TCRs were grouped using DBSCAN, with TCRdist sequence similarity added in when clustering inside HLA-allele-positive subsets. Repertoires with fewer than 30,000 or more than 120,000 public chains, plus five repertoires with anomalous nucleotide sharing, were excluded from co-occurrence clustering. Here the immuneACCESS table is served through TCRdb, limited to in-frame sequences with V and J called. Missing clones are a known gap in these copies; in checked studies unresolved V genes cover under half, and the rest lacks a known reason. From that table come the V and J calls and clone size; the DNA was used to work out D and trimming. This sample holds about 120,000 clones; more than 75% were observed only once. More than 10% of the sample rests with the top ten.

The cohort was made up of approximately 670 healthy bone marrow donors. All cohort members were sampled while nominally healthy, although unrecorded immune exposures were likely present. The donor was CMV seropositive and belonged to the group of 250 to 300 seropositive cohort members. Every donor gave a peripheral blood sample, and the peripheral blood mononuclear cells from that sample were used for TCR beta sequencing. Genomic DNA was extracted from the blood cell samples with the Qiagen DNeasy Blood Extraction Kit. The sample originates from a study of cytomegalovirus exposure and HLA in healthy donors (dated by TCRdb to the late 2010s). Regarding the complete study: According to an earlier analysis of around 600 of the donors, 150 million to 200 million T cells yielded 90 million to 140 million unique TCR beta sequences and 276 Gb of sequence data. Among 398 genotyped donors of the cohort, an average of about 240,000 unique TCR beta nucleotide sequences were sequenced per donor, around 20% of them non-productive. In the later analysis, no new phenotypic data were used to find candidate immune exposures; instead, reliance was placed on TCR beta sequences and their occurrence across donors. All discovery cohort repertoires had been generated using a single sequencing platform. Using immunosequencing, the study profiled T cell repertoires from 500 to 800 subjects and related those repertoires to cytomegalovirus serostatus. Besides the first cohort of 500 to 700 subjects, a separate validation cohort made up of 120 different subjects was used. The aim of the study was to test whether cataloging public T cell receptors could identify signatures of past pathogen exposure. The genetic ancestry cluster associated with self-reported Caucasian donors included 81% of the roughly 400 genotyped donors. An early release covering roughly 580 HLA-typed donors comprised approximately 290 gigabases of sequencing data and roughly 86 million unique TCR sequences. A later analysis re-analyzed previously published TCR beta repertoires from approximately 670 donors and added high-resolution HLA genotyping to study TCR occurrence patterns. Several DR-DQ haplotypes were treated as single units for association and clustering because of strong linkage in the cohort. In a later genetic analysis, genome-wide SNP genotypes for about 60% of the 666 donors were used, and that subset was treated as a discovery cohort. The number of typed donors differed by locus: about 629-630 for A, B, C, DRB1 and DQB1; 522 for DQA1; around 580 for DPA1; and 450 to 480 for DPB1. HLA typing included class I and class II loci at four-digit resolution. An earlier analysis of 500 to 650 of the donors applied high-throughput TCR beta sequencing to assess whether each TCR beta V gene segment acted as functional or pseudogenic. Donor age, sex, ethnicity and CMV serostatus were collected together with the repertoire data. The study combined high-throughput TCR immunosequencing, statistical association of individual TCRs with disease status, and machine learning to predict cytomegalovirus infection status.

At the junction V is shortened by 6 bases and J by 4 bases; bases outside the gene matches: 7. Sequences SQVTM (CDR1) and ANQGSEA (CDR2) are obtained from the germline V gene. The CDR3 spans 14 residues, from the cysteine through the phenylalanine. Here the CDR3 DNA is all that survives: 42 bases in frame from base 1. Beyond this particular receptor, the publication reports: Because HLA typing was unavailable for some donors at each locus, only the typed subset was used in association tests. Three of the identified cytomegalovirus-associated TCR beta chains were confirmed in vitro to be specific for cytomegalovirus antigens. An association between a missense DCLRE1C variant and V-gene and J-gene trimming of TCR beta chains was found in a later genetic analysis and replicated in an independent cohort. A further reported finding was that TCR beta sequences accurately predicted the HLA-A and HLA-B alleles for most subjects in the first cohort. The authors suggested that the approach could potentially be extended to other disease states and immunological phenotypes. Some IMGT-functional V segments, including TRBV6-2 and TRBV6-3, could not be distinguished by the 87-base-pair reads and were therefore excluded. In a later analysis, several top co-occurrence clusters were reported to appear linked to parvovirus B19, influenza, CMV and Epstein-Barr virus. Most TCR sequences were observed very rarely across donors, whereas some public TCRs were present in many individuals. The study gave a list of 150 to 200 TCR beta chains associated with cytomegalovirus. The sequencing pipeline was judged likely to have produced a cluster of highly shared sequence variants as a technical artifact. Assigning TCR associations to individual alleles was difficult when HLA alleles, especially DR and DQ, strongly co-occurred. A later analysis found that most CMV-associated TCR beta chains appeared HLA-restricted, with HLA associations seemingly driven largely by CMV exposure. Linkage disequilibrium might explain the correlated functional status among segregating V segments, but an unknown experimental factor could not be ruled out. Because counts were too low, more than 15 rarely observed V segments, including chromosome 9 orphons, were left out of the earlier analysis of some 600 of the donors. The cohort was sequenced for TCR beta chains only, and without alpha or paired-chain data the features that could be detected were limited. In a later analysis, HLA-associated TCR beta chains were found to be more clonally expanded and to have lower generation probabilities than equally common non-associated chains. In a later analysis, the rate of TCR association differed among HLA loci, with DRB1 alleles having the most associated TCRs and HLA-C alleles having the fewest. An earlier analysis of several hundred of the donors showed that most TCR beta V segments appeared in productive rearrangements either about 87% or about 30% of the time, which broadly matched IMGT annotations. CMV serostatus was the only immune exposure information available for the cohort. In both the original and validation cohorts, the classifier was reported to diagnose cytomegalovirus status with high specificity and sensitivity. Specific HLA alleles were associated with some 15,000 TCR beta sequences at a false discovery rate of 0.05 in a later analysis. Sequencing depth was assumed to be roughly uniform across donors in the presence/absence analyses, though that assumption may not hold. In a later genetic analysis, fewer N-insertions in productive TCRs were reported among donors in an Asian-associated ancestry cluster than the roughly 640-donor mean.

The source of this sequence is a middle-aged woman in good health and CMV-seropositive. Rearrangement joined TRBV29-1 to TRBJ2-7, with 12 central nucleotides matching TRBD1. Input material: PBMCs. The CDR3 here reads CSVGQGAIRYEQYF. The DNA sequence is TGCAGCGTGGGACAGGGGGCGATAAGGTACGAGCAGTACTTC.